One sample yielded the 30 T cell receptor beta chains listed below, sequenced in a study of T cells in Graves' hyperthyroidism and ophthalmopathy. Authors of the study amplified TCR beta CDR3 regions from RNA transcripts. The HTBI primer set served for first-round RT-PCR of the TCR CDR3. Using its own MiXCR run on the multiplex PCR reads, TCRdb lists one record per CDR3 protein. The sample contains about 480,000 distinct CDR3 sequences, roughly 14% of which appear only once. Sequenced input: blood. These receptors all stem from a woman between 18 and 29 years old with Graves' hyperthyroidism.

This clonotype was recorded many times. V is TRBV13 and J is TRBJ1-1, with 9 bases fitting TRBD1. The CDR3 is made up of 13 amino acids. J was trimmed by 7 bases and V by 3 bases; bases with no gene match: 3. Germline V CDR1 and CDR2: PRHDT, FYEKMQ (reference sequence). CDR3 sequence (DNA): TGTGCCAGCAGCTTTCCGGGACAGGGTGAAGCTTTCTTT. This sequence encodes CASSFPGQGEAFF.

There are many counts of this clonotype. The V and J genes are TRBV18 and TRBJ2-5; tentatively, D is TRBD1 (6 bases). The CDR3 is 15 residues long. In germline, CDR1 is KGHSH, CDR2 LQKENI. Trimming shortened V by 3 bases and J by 7 bases, and 18 bases separated the two germline ends. In nucleotides, the CDR3 is TGTGCCAGCTCACCGCGACAGGTGACCTTCGGGACCCAGTACTTC. It translates to CASSPRQVTFGTQYF.

Details on this clonotype: Just one base apart from a much larger clone, this may be a read error. J is TRBJ1-1 and V is TRBV5-1; no reliable D call. This CDR3 comprises 15 residues. The germline CDR1 and CDR2 sequences are SGHRS and YFSETQ. Between the trimmed V and J ends, which lost 0 bases and 1 base, there was a span of 10 bases. CDR3 DNA: TGCGCCAGCAGCTTGGGGGTCCCTTCGAACACTGAAGCTTTCTTT. Amino acid sequence: CASSLGVPSNTEAFF.

Regarding this clonotype: It may be a read error: a sequence one base away is much more abundant. This rearrangement joins TRBV6-1 to TRBJ2-3; D might be TRBD2 (6 bases). The germline gives CDR1 MNHNS, CDR2 SASEGT. The CDR3 totals 17 residues. V dropped 3 bases and J dropped 1 base, with 17 bases sitting between them. The CDR3 loop reads CASSENGPGEGTDTQYF. CDR3 bases: TGTGCCAGCAGTGAGAATGGTCCGGGGGAGGGCACAGATACGCAGTATTTT.

This clonotype was counted only a few times. The rearrangement joins TRBV6-4 to TRBJ1-2; weak D call: TRBD1 (5 bases). Trimming shortened V by 6 bases and J by 6 bases, and 17 bases separated the two germline ends. Germline values: CDR1 MRHNA, CDR2 SNTAGT. The CDR3 is 14 amino acids. CDR3 DNA sequence: TGTGCCAGCAGGATGTCGGGGGGGAGCCATGGCTACACCTTC. Amino acid sequence: CASRMSGGSHGYTF.

This clonotype was counted a few times. The V call is TRBV11-3, the J call TRBJ1-3; D is unresolved. Trimming took off 5 bases at V and 1 base at J, with 12 bases between the two ends. Per germline, CDR1 SGHNT and CDR2 YENEEA. CDR3 size: 15 residues. The CDR3 region is CASSLPMGSGNTIYF. DNA for the CDR3: TGTGCCAGCAGCCTCCCCATGGGATCTGGAAACACCATATATTTT.

This clonotype was seen repeatedly, ten times or more. The V call is TRBV2, the J call TRBJ2-5; tentative D call: TRBD1 (6 bases). With 6 bases removed from V and 4 bases from J, the gap between germline ends came to 18 bases. In germline, CDR1 is SNHLY, CDR2 FYNNEI. CDR3 length: 15 residues. The CDR3 DNA sequence: TGTGCCAGCAGGAGAACCGGGACAAGAGGAGAGACCCAGTACTTC. This gives the protein CASRRTGTRGETQYF.

This clonotype occurred many times. V gene TRBV30 combines with J gene TRBJ1-6; no clear D. CDR3 size: 13 residues. Germline CDR1 and CDR2: GTSNPN and SVGIG (reference sequence). Trimming cost V 7 bases and J 5 bases, with 12 bases left between them. The CDR3: CASHGDDNSPLHF. In DNA, the CDR3 is TGTGCCTCCCACGGAGACGATAATTCACCCCTCCACTTT.

In this sample, this clonotype turned up a few times. V is TRBV7-9 and J is TRBJ2-7; TRBD2 agrees at 13 bases. The V segment lost 3 bases and the J segment 5 bases; nucleotides outside the gene matches: 13. The CDR3 runs to 18 residues. CDR1 is SEHNR and CDR2 is FQNEAQ in the germline V gene (reference sequence). The DNA for the CDR3 is TGTGCCAGCAGCTTTGAGGGACTAGCGGGAAAGTGGGACCACGAGCAGTACTTC. It specifies CASSFEGLAGKWDHEQYF.

The gene calls are TRBV19 and TRBJ1-2, with D possibly being TRBD1 (5 bases). CDR3 length: 13 amino acids. V dropped 4 bases and J dropped 6 bases, with 12 bases sitting between them. Germline CDR1 reads LNHDA; CDR2 reads SQIVND (reference sequence). The CDR3 is CASSTGPQNGYTF. CDR3 bases: TGTGCCAGTAGTACGGGACCACAAAATGGCTACACCTTC.

This clonotype has a handful of counts. In DNA form, the CDR3 reads TGTGCCAGTAGCATACTGCCGGGACGTGGCACAGATACGCAGTATTTT. Protein: CASSILPGRGTDTQYF. The V and J genes are TRBV19 and TRBJ2-3, with D possibly being TRBD1 or TRBD2 (5 bases each). CDR3 size: 16 residues. Germline-derived CDR1 and CDR2 are LNHDA and SQIVND (reference sequence). V was clipped by 6 bases and J by 1 base, with 17 bases between them. The whole variable domain, remainder taken from reference TRBV19 and TRBJ2-3, is DGGITQSPKYLFRKEGQNVTLSCEQNLNHDAMYWYRQDPGQGLRLIYYSQIVNDFQKGDIAEGYSVSREKKESFPLTVTSAQKNPTAFYLCASSILPGRGTDTQYFGPGTRLTVL.

This clonotype was picked up a small number of times. V is TRBV27 and J is TRBJ2-5, with TRBD2 matching over 10 bases. CDR1 MNHEY and CDR2 SMNVEV come from the germline V gene (reference sequence). The J segment lost 13 bases and the V segment lost 2 bases, leaving 13 bases of the junction unmatched. CDR3 length: 15 residues. The CDR3 spells CASSLGGMSGLAVYF. In nucleotides, the CDR3 is TGTGCCAGCAGTTTAGGGGGCATGTCAGGACTAGCGGTGTACTTC.

The chain carries TRBV27 and TRBJ2-7; possibly TRBD2 for D (5 bases). Germline V lookup: CDR1 MNHEY, CDR2 SMNVEV (reference sequence). V gave up 6 bases and J gave up 0 bases, with 12 bases separating them. The CDR3 has 14 residues. The CDR3 loop is CASSPERSSYEQYV. CDR3 DNA: TGTGCCAGCAGCCCCGAGCGGAGCTCCTACGAGCAGTACGTC.

This clonotype was detected many times. This chain connects TRBV24-1 to TRBJ2-7, with 7 bases aligning to TRBD1. The CDR3 extends over 15 amino acids. Losses at the gene ends were 6 bases for V and 1 base for J; bases not matched to a gene: 8. CDR1 is KGHDR and CDR2 is SFDVKD in the germline V gene. The CDR3 spells CATSTGDRLSYEQYF. As DNA, the CDR3 is TGTGCCACCAGTACCGGGGACAGACTATCCTACGAGCAGTACTTC.

This clonotype has a count of ten or more. The chain employs TRBV11-2 and TRBJ2-1, with TRBD2 identical over 7 bases. Germline-derived CDR1 and CDR2 are SGHAT and FQNNGV. The CDR3 is 14 amino acids. Trimming cost V 3 bases and J 7 bases; bases outside gene matches: 6. CDR3 protein: CASSFTGTTNEQFF. The DNA of the CDR3 is TGTGCCAGCAGCTTTACCGGGACTACTAATGAGCAGTTCTTC.

The genes are TRBV19 and TRBJ1-5; 7 nucleotides align to TRBD1. Germline CDR1 is LNHDA and CDR2 is SQIVND (reference sequence). The V and J ends lost 5 bases and 6 bases, in that order; junction bases with no gene match: 13. The CDR3 covers 16 residues. The CDR3 sequence is CASSLEGARYGQPQHF. As DNA, the CDR3 is TGTGCCAGTAGTCTTGAGGGGGCGCGTTACGGTCAGCCCCAGCATTTT.

This chain links TRBV9 with TRBJ1-1, with a weak D call TRBD1 (5 bases). Looked up from germline, CDR1 is SGDLS and CDR2 is YYNGEE. The CDR3 is 12 amino acids. V shed 0 bases and J shed 11 bases, with 11 bases lying between them. In DNA form, the CDR3 reads TGTGCCAGCAGCGTAGCTGGGGGGAGGGCTTTCTTT. Its translation: CASSVAGGRAFF. The full variable domain, completed using reference TRBV9 and TRBJ1-1, is DSGVTQTPKHLITATGQRVTLRCSPRSGDLSVYWYQQSLDQGLQFLIQYYNGEERAKGNILERFSAQQFPDLHSELNLSSLELGDSALYFCASSVAGGRAFFGQGTRLTVV.

This clonotype was detected ten times or more. V is TRBV24-1 and J is TRBJ2-7; TRBD2 matches 9 bases. This CDR3 comprises 17 residues. Germline trimming cut 4 bases from V and 4 bases from J; bases unmatched to any gene: 13. Per germline, CDR1 KGHDR and CDR2 SFDVKD. CDR3 loop: CATSDRGLASEIYEQYV. The CDR3 region has the DNA TGTGCCACCAGTGACCGGGGACTAGCTTCAGAAATTTACGAGCAGTACGTC.

This clonotype has at least ten counts. The genes are TRBV12-5 and TRBJ2-4; unclear D gene. Germline-derived CDR1 and CDR2 are LGHNT and FRNRAP. V lost 1 base to trimming and J lost 8 bases, with 15 bases between them. The CDR3 is 15 amino acids. CDR3 in amino acids: CASGLDAYGVDIQYF. The CDR3 DNA reads TGTGCTAGTGGTTTGGACGCTTATGGCGTAGACATTCAGTACTTC.

The V and J genes are TRBV6-7 and TRBJ2-1; TRBD2 aligns across 7 bases. TRBV6-7 has ORF status, its function being uncertain. This CDR3 is built from 19 residues. After removal of 0 bases from V and 4 bases from J, the junction contained 15 bases not matched to a gene. The CDR3, as DNA: TGTGCCAGCAGTTACTCAAACTCCCCTACTAGCGTACCATACAATGAGCAGTTCTTC. It translates to CASSYSNSPTSVPYNEQFF.

In this sample, this clonotype turned up many times. J is TRBJ1-2 and V is TRBV6-1; TRBD1 agrees at 9 bases. V was clipped by 6 bases and J by 4 bases; unmatched bases: 3. The CDR3 loop spans 13 amino acids. Germline V gene lookup returns CDR1 MNHNS and CDR2 SASEGT. The CDR3 DNA reads as TGTGCCAGCAGCGGGACAGGGATCTATGGCTACACCTTC. It encodes CASSGTGIYGYTF.

This clonotype has more than one count but fewer than ten. V usage is TRBV12-3 or TRBV12-4 and J usage is TRBJ2-7, with TRBD1 matching 9 bases. This CDR3 comprises 14 residues. J lost 4 bases, V lost 5 bases, and 6 bases had no gene match. DNA of the CDR3: TGTGCCAGCAGTCTACCGGACAGGGGTTACGAGCAGTACTTC. Amino acids: CASSLPDRGYEQYF.

This clonotype has a count of ten or more. CDR3 sequence (DNA): TGTGCCAGCAGCCAAGATAGACACAGTGAGCAGTACTTC. It yields the protein CASSQDRHSEQYF. V is TRBV3-1 and J is TRBJ2-7; D gene uncertain. Trimming removed 0 bases at V and 7 bases at J, with 10 bases between. CDR1 and CDR2 (germline): LGHDT, YNNKEL (reference sequence). This CDR3 spans 13 amino acids.

This clonotype was seen ten or more times. The chain couples TRBV12-3 or TRBV12-4 to TRBJ2-2; 9 bases line up with TRBD2. This CDR3 comprises 16 residues. V trimming: 5 bases; J trimming: 6 bases; junction bases outside the gene matches: 10. CDR3 nucleotide sequence: TGTGCCAGCAGTCTACTAGTTGCGGGAGGGCCCGGGGAGCTGTTTTTT. This encodes CASSLLVAGGPGELFF.

CDR3 nucleotides: TGTGCCAGTAGTAGCCGTCTCTACGAGCAGTACTTC. The encoded protein is CASSSRLYEQYF. The chain couples TRBV19 to TRBJ2-7; D is unclear. Trimming cost V 4 bases and J 3 bases, with 7 bases left between them. The CDR3 has 12 residues. Per germline, CDR1 LNHDA and CDR2 SQIVND (reference sequence).

This clonotype has ten or more counts. The J gene is TRBJ2-1, the V gene TRBV12-3 or TRBV12-4, with 9 positions matching TRBD2. The CDR3 loop spans 21 amino acids. V was pared by 6 bases and J by 0 bases, with 21 bases of the junction left unmatched. The CDR3 is CASSTPSDRRLAASSYNEQFF. CDR3 nucleotide sequence: TGTGCCAGCAGCACCCCCTCGGACAGGAGACTAGCGGCGAGCTCCTACAATGAGCAGTTCTTC.

This clonotype occurred a few times. The rearrangement links TRBV19 to TRBJ2-7; 7 bases are shared with TRBD1. Germline CDR1 is LNHDA and CDR2 is SQIVND (reference sequence). V was pared by 5 bases and J by 0 bases, with 4 bases of the junction left unmatched. This CDR3 comprises 14 residues. The CDR3 bases are TGTGCCAGTAGTGGCCACAGGGGCTCCTACGAGCAGTACTTC. It is translated as CASSGHRGSYEQYF.

The chain carries TRBV5-6 and TRBJ2-1, with TRBD2 matching 9 bases. Per the germline V gene, CDR1 is SGHDT and CDR2 is YYEEEE. The CDR3 runs to 17 residues. J lost 0 bases, V lost 5 bases, and 9 bases had no gene match. The CDR3 DNA follows: TGTGCCAGCAGGGCGGGAGGGCCGTTGAGCTCCTACAATGAGCAGTTCTTC. Protein sequence: CASRAGGPLSSYNEQFF.

In this sample, this clonotype turned up many times. The chain is built from TRBV7-9 and TRBJ2-1; D remains ambiguous. The V end was cut by 1 base, the J end by 4 bases, with 8 bases between. From germline, CDR1 is SEHNR and CDR2 FQNEAQ (reference sequence). There are 14 residues in the CDR3. CDR3 region: CASSLEGGYNEQFF. DNA of the CDR3: TGTGCCAGCAGCTTAGAGGGCGGTTACAATGAGCAGTTCTTC.

The rearrangement uses TRBV27 and TRBJ2-2, with 14 positions matching TRBD2. The germline V gene encodes CDR1 MNHEY and CDR2 SMNVEV (reference sequence). CDR3 length: 17 amino acids. V shed 3 bases, J shed 8 bases, and the junction held 8 bases outside the gene matches. The CDR3 reads CASSFYGTSGRGGELFF. CDR3 sequence (DNA): TGTGCCAGCAGTTTCTACGGGACTAGCGGGAGAGGAGGGGAGCTGTTTTTT.